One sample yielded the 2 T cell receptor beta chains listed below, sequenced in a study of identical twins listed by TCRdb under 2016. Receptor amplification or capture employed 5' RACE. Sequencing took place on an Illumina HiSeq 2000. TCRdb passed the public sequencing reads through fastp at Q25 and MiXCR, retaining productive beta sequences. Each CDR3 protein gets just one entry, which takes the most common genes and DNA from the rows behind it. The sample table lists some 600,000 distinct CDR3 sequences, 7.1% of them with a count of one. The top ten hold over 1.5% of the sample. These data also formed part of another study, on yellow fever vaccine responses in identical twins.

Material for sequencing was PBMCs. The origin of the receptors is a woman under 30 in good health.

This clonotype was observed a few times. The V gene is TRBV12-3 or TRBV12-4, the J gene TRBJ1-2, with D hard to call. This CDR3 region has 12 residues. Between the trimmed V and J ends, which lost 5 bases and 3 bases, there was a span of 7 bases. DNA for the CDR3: TGTGCCAGCAGTCCGCTCTACTATGGCTACACCTTC. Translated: CASSPLYYGYTF.

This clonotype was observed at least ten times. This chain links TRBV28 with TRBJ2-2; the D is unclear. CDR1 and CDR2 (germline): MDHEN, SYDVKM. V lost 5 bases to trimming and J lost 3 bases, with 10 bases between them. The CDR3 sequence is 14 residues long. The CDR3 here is CASSRPHHTGELFF. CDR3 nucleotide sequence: TGTGCCAGCAGTCGGCCCCACCACACCGGGGAGCTGTTTTTT.